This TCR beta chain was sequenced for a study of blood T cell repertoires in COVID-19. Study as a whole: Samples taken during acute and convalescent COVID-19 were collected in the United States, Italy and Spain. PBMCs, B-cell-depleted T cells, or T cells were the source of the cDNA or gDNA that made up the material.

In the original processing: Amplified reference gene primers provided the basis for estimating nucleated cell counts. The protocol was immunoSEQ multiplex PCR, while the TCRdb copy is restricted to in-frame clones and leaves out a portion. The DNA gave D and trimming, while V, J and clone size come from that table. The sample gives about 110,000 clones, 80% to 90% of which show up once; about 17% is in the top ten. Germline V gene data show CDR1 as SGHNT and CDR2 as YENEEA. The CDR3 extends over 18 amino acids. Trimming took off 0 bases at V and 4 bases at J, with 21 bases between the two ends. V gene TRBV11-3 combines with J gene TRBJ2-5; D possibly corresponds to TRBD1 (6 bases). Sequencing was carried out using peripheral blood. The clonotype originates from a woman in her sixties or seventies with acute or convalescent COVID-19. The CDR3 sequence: CASSLDFLKDSNLETQYF. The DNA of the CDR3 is TGTGCCAGCAGCTTAGATTTTCTGAAGGACAGCAACCTAGAGACCCAGTACTTC.